Listed here is a single TCR beta chain. Clones were read by immunoSEQ multiplex PCR, and TCRdb kept only the in-frame ones, dropping some. The data hold about 48,000 clones, with 70% to 90% observed a single time. The data derive from a study of blood T cell repertoires in COVID-19. The length of the CDR3 is 16 residues. Germline values: CDR1 MNHEY, CDR2 SVGAGI. V shed 2 bases, J shed 2 bases, and the junction held 7 bases outside the gene matches. Sequenced sample: peripheral blood. The V call is TRBV6-5, the J call TRBJ1-2, with 8 bases identical to TRBD1. This receptor was identified in a woman of 80 years or more with COVID-19, enrolled during active disease. Here the CDR3 reads CASSYGGTGKNYGYTF. In DNA, the CDR3 is TGTGCCAGCAGTTACGGCGGGACAGGAAAGAACTATGGCTACACCTTC.